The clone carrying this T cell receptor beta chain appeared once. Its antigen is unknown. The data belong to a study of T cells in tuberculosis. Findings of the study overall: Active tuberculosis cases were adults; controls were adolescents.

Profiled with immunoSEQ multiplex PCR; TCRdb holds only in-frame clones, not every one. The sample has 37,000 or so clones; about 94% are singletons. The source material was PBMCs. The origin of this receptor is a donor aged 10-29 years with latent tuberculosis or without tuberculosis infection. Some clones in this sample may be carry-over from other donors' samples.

DNA for the CDR3: TGCGCCAGCAGCTTGGTCGCCGGGACAGGGAATTACGAGCAGTACTTC. The encoded protein is CASSLVAGTGNYEQYF. The rearrangement uses TRBV5-1 and TRBJ2-7; TRBD1 aligns across 9 bases. Trimming took 0 bases from V and 4 from J; bases not matched to a gene: 8. The CDR3 is made up of 16 amino acids. Germline V gene sequence: CDR1 SGHRS, CDR2 YFSETQ.